These T cell receptor beta chains were read from a single sample in a study of CD8 T cells in ankylosing spondylitis. TCRdb redid the calling of the 5' RACE reads with MiXCR, one entry per CDR3 protein. The sample contains more than 150,000 distinct CDR3 sequences, over 10% of which appear only once. Sequencing was performed on blood, either unsorted or a sorted T cell fraction (not recorded which). These receptors were collected from a female donor with ankylosing spondylitis or in good health (not recorded which). Each CDR3 is given with its conserved first and last residue. D genes are given only for firm matches. The size entry is marked missing in some rows and otherwise reads once, few, many or a size class.

>TRBV6-2/TRBV6-3|.|few|13|TRBJ2-7
CASSPSQGYEQYF
TGTGCCAGCAGCCCGTCACAGGGCTACGAGCAGTACTTC
>TRBV27|.|many|14|TRBJ2-7
CASSFSSVRNEQYF
TGTGCCAGCAGTTTCAGCAGCGTCCGAAACGAGCAGTACTTC
>TRBV7-9|.|many|14|TRBJ1-2
CASSLAQINYGYTF
TGTGCCAGCAGCTTAGCACAGATTAACTATGGCTACACCTTC
>TRBV5-1|.|many|15|TRBJ2-1
CASSLTSSFYNEQFF
TGCGCCAGCAGCCTAACTAGTTCTTTCTACAATGAGCAGTTCTTC
>TRBV7-1|TRBD2|.|17|TRBJ2-5
CASSSTGASGRKETQYF
TGTGCCAGCAGCTCCACCGGGGCTAGCGGGAGGAAGGAGACCCAGTACTTC
>TRBV3-1|.|many|13|TRBJ1-1
CASSATENTEAFF
TGTGCCAGCAGCGCAACAGAAAACACTGAAGCTTTCTTT
>TRBV7-2|.|many|14|TRBJ1-1
CASSLRAGFVEAFF
TGTGCCAGCAGCTTAAGGGCAGGGTTCGTTGAAGCTTTCTTT
>TRBV9|TRBD1|many|15|TRBJ1-4
CASSASGTGNEKLFF
TGTGCCAGCAGCGCCTCCGGGACAGGGAATGAAAAACTGTTTTTT
>TRBV7-9|TRBD1|many|16|TRBJ2-2
CASSHRDRVNTGELFF
TGTGCCAGCAGCCACCGGGACAGGGTCAACACCGGGGAGCTGTTTTTT
>TRBV3-1|.|many|15|TRBJ1-1
CASSQEGFMNTEAFF
TGTGCCAGCAGCCAAGAAGGGTTTATGAACACTGAAGCTTTCTTT
>TRBV12-3/TRBV12-4|.|many|15|TRBJ1-6
CASSRTSSYNSPLHF
TGTGCCAGCAGCCGGACGAGCTCCTATAATTCACCCCTCCACTTT
>TRBV7-3|TRBD2|many|18|TRBJ2-1
CASSLVPGLAGSYNEQFF
TGTGCCAGCAGCTTAGTCCCGGGACTAGCGGGATCCTACAATGAGCAGTTCTTC
>TRBV6-5|.|many|16|TRBJ2-1
CASSYSRASSYNEQFF
TGTGCCAGCAGTTACTCCCGGGCGAGCTCCTACAATGAGCAGTTCTTC
>TRBV6-4|.|many|15|TRBJ1-2
CASSEMSGANYGYTF
TGTGCCAGCAGTGAAATGAGTGGGGCTAACTATGGCTACACCTTC
>TRBV20-1|TRBD1|.|15|TRBJ2-7
CSAMIPTGALYEQYF
TGCAGTGCTATGATTCCGACAGGGGCCCTATACGAGCAGTACTTC
>TRBV9|.|.|13|TRBJ2-1
CASSVAGVLEQFF
TGTGCCAGCAGCGTAGCTGGGGTGCTTGAGCAGTTCTTC
>TRBV6-5|TRBD2|.|19|TRBJ2-1
CVSSYSGAGGQSAYNEQFF
TGTGTCAGCAGTTACTCGGGGGCGGGAGGACAGTCGGCCTACAATGAGCAGTTCTTC
>TRBV4-3|.|few|15|TRBJ2-3
CASSQAPSSTDTQYF
TGCGCCAGCAGCCAAGCCCCCAGCAGCACAGATACGCAGTATTTT
>TRBV7-9|.|.|16|TRBJ2-6
CASSPPPLSGANVLTF
TGTGCCAGCAGTCCCCCCCCCCTCTCTGGGGCCAACGTCCTGACTTTC
>TRBV5-1|TRBD1|.|14|TRBJ2-1
CATGTGGPYNEQFF
TGCGCCACCGGGACAGGGGGCCCCTACAATGAGCAGTTCTTC
>TRBV4-2|TRBD1|many|15|TRBJ1-4
CASSVGGRNNEKLFF
TGTGCCAGCAGTGTAGGGGGCAGAAATAATGAAAAACTGTTTTTT
>TRBV5-1|TRBD1|.|14|TRBJ2-7
CASSMTGGSYEQYF
TGCGCCAGCAGCATGACAGGGGGGTCCTACGAGCAGTACTTC
>TRBV14|.|.|13|TRBJ2-2
CASSQIPAGELFF
TGTGCCAGCAGCCAAATTCCGGCCGGGGAGCTGTTTTTT
>TRBV3-1|TRBD1|few|15|TRBJ1-5
CASSQGTGGGQPQHF
TGTGCCAGCAGCCAAGGGACAGGGGGGGGTCAGCCCCAGCATTTT
>TRBV18|.|few|13|TRBJ1-2
CASSLGISNGYTF
TGTGCCAGCTCACTCGGGATCTCCAATGGCTACACCTTC
>TRBV12-3/TRBV12-4|.|many|16|TRBJ2-3
CASSLNTAARTDTQYF
TGTGCCAGCAGTTTAAACACGGCGGCCCGCACAGATACGCAGTATTTT
>TRBV12-3/TRBV12-4|.|many|13|TRBJ2-2
CASSLSQRGELFF
TGTGCCAGCAGTTTAAGTCAACGCGGGGAGCTGTTTTTT
>TRBV7-3|.|many|14|TRBJ2-3
CASSLSQGLDTQYF
TGTGCCAGCAGCTTATCGCAGGGCCTAGATACGCAGTATTTT
>TRBV29-1|.|.|13|TRBJ2-7
CSVARTATYEQYF
TGCAGCGTTGCGAGGACAGCCACCTACGAGCAGTACTTC
>TRBV5-1|.|many|14|TRBJ2-2
CASSLAANTGELFF
TGCGCCAGCAGCTTGGCTGCGAACACCGGGGAGCTGTTTTTT
>TRBV18|TRBD2|many|16|TRBJ2-1
CASSPRGLAGGGEQFF
TGTGCCAGCTCACCGCGGGGACTAGCGGGGGGCGGTGAGCAGTTCTTC
>TRBV11-2|.|many|14|TRBJ1-4
CASSFSQGGEKLFF
TGTGCCAGCAGCTTCAGTCAGGGTGGCGAAAAACTGTTTTTT
>TRBV12-3/TRBV12-4|.|.|14|TRBJ1-2
CASSFTPGEYGYTF
TGTGCCAGCAGTTTTACTCCGGGGGAATATGGCTACACCTTC
>TRBV20-1|TRBD1|.|15|TRBJ1-2
CSARKAGTANYGYTF
TGCAGTGCTAGAAAAGCCGGGACAGCGAACTATGGCTACACCTTC
>TRBV10-2|.|.|13|TRBJ2-1
CASSSGPYNEQFF
TGCGCCAGCAGTAGCGGCCCCTACAATGAGCAGTTCTTC
>TRBV7-2|TRBD2|many|15|TRBJ2-7
CASSMSGAGLGEQYF
TGTGCCAGCAGCATGAGCGGAGCGGGGCTGGGCGAGCAGTACTTC
>TRBV7-9|TRBD1|many|16|TRBJ2-7
CASSVGSGQGGGEQYF
TGTGCCAGCAGCGTGGGGTCGGGACAGGGTGGTGGAGAGCAGTACTTC
>TRBV6-2/TRBV6-3|TRBD2|many|17|TRBJ2-1
CASSSIGTSGTYNEQFF
TGTGCCAGCAGTTCCATAGGGACTAGCGGGACCTACAATGAGCAGTTCTTC
>TRBV3-1|.|.|14|TRBJ2-7
CASSQGQAFYEQCF
TGTGCCAGCAGCCAAGGGCAGGCTTTCTACGAGCAGTGCTTC
>TRBV5-1|.|.|14|TRBJ2-7
CASSSRRDSYEQYF
TGCGCCAGCAGCTCCCGACGAGACTCCTACGAGCAGTACTTC
>TRBV5-1|.|.|15|TRBJ2-1
CASSLTGTAGDGQFF
TGCGCCAGCAGCTTAACCGGGACAGCGGGGGATGGGCAGTTCTTC
>TRBV14|.|many|13|TRBJ1-6
CASSQETARPLHF
TGTGCCAGCAGCCAAGAGACCGCCAGGCCCCTCCACTTT
>TRBV6-2/TRBV6-3|.|many|15|TRBJ1-5
CASSYTGGSNQPQHF
TGTGCCAGCAGTTACACGGGAGGGAGCAATCAGCCCCAGCATTTT
>TRBV11-1|.|.|13|TRBJ2-7
CASSSRERYEQYF
TGTGCCAGCAGCTCGAGGGAGCGGTACGAGCAGTACTTC
>TRBV12-3/TRBV12-4|TRBD1|many|16|TRBJ1-2
CASSLGNRGPNYGYTF
TGTGCCAGCAGTTTAGGGAACAGGGGGCCCAACTATGGCTACACCTTC
>TRBV7-6|.|many|14|TRBJ1-1
CASSLVQGNTEAFF
TGTGCCAGCAGCTTAGTTCAGGGGAACACTGAAGCTTTCTTT
>TRBV7-3|.|.|15|TRBJ2-6
CASSLTRSGANVLTF
TGTGCCAGCAGCTTAACAAGGTCTGGGGCCAACGTCCTGACTTTC
>TRBV7-2|.|few|13|TRBJ1-1
CASSSDDGGVAFF
TGTGCCAGCAGCTCAGACGACGGGGGCGTAGCTTTCTTT
>TRBV11-2|.|many|17|TRBJ2-5
CASSLEGKGLVLETQYF
TGTGCCAGCAGCTTAGAAGGGAAGGGGCTGGTGTTGGAGACCCAGTACTTC
>TRBV12-3/TRBV12-4|TRBD2|many|15|TRBJ2-3
CASSFRLAGSDTQYF
TGTGCCAGCAGTTTCCGCCTAGCGGGATCGGATACGCAGTATTTT